This T cell receptor beta chain emerged from a study of T cell repertoires in cytomegalovirus infection. About the research overall: Indicated by public TCR beta signatures were CMV infection and matching HLA type.

TCRdb re-called the reads with MiXCR, one entry per CDR3 protein. The table lists more than 400,000 distinct CDR3 sequences, about a quarter of them singletons, with under 15% in the top ten. On this clonotype itself: What it binds is not known.

The CDR3 consists of 15 residues. After removal of 3 bases from V and 3 bases from J, the junction contained 7 bases not matched to a gene. Germline CDR1 is DFQATT and CDR2 is SNEGSKA (reference sequence). Findings and limits, study-wide: Individuals carrying CMV plus the relevant HLA were identified by cumulative frequency of public TCR beta families. Dominant in the ex vivo response were TCR beta clonotypes restricted by HLA-C and specific for CMV.

The rearrangement uses TRBV20-1 and TRBJ2-7; 11 bases fit TRBD1. The sample comprised PBMCs. This receptor was obtained from a human donor in good health (CMV status not recorded). Some clones in this sample may be carry-over from other donors' samples. CDR3 nucleotide sequence: TGCAGTGCTAGGCAGGGGACAGGGGGGATCTACGAGCAGTACTTC. Translating gives CSARQGTGGIYEQYF.